This entry lists 28 T cell receptor beta chains sequenced from one sample in a study of cytomegalovirus exposure and HLA in healthy donors. Some clones are missing from TCRdb's copy, which holds only in-frame ones; the method was immunoSEQ multiplex PCR. The sample records approximately 170,000 clones, approximately 88% being singletons. The sequencing sample was made of PBMCs. The receptors were sampled from a man aged 30 to 39 in good health and CMV-seropositive.

The chain joins TRBV9 to TRBJ2-7; perhaps TRBD1 as D (5 bases). The germline V gene has CDR1 SGDLS and CDR2 YYNGEE. This CDR3 comprises 13 residues. Trimming removed 0 bases from V and 3 bases from J, with 7 bases in between. CDR3 amino acids: CASSVVDSYEQYF. DNA for the CDR3: TGTGCCAGCAGCGTAGTCGACAGCTACGAGCAGTACTTC.

The gene calls are TRBV10-2 and TRBJ2-1; a weak D match, TRBD1 (6 bases). The CDR3 runs to 14 residues. Germline V gene lookup returns CDR1 WSHSY and CDR2 SAAADI. The ends were cut back, 5 bases at V and 0 bases at J, with 8 bases in the middle. Here the CDR3 DNA reads TGCGCCAGCAGTCGGGACACCTCCTACAATGAGCAGTTCTTC. It yields the protein CASSRDTSYNEQFF.

This chain connects TRBV9 to TRBJ2-2, with 10 bases that match TRBD2. Germline V gene sequence: CDR1 SGDLS, CDR2 YYNGEE. CDR3 length: 17 amino acids. The ends lost 0 bases at V and 4 bases at J; junction bases unmatched: 6. The CDR3 DNA follows: TGTGCCAGCAGCGTAGATGCTAGCGGGAGAGGCACCGGGGAGCTGTTTTTT. This translates into CASSVDASGRGTGELFF.

This clone was counted between two and nine times. The CDR3 spells CASSVLVGDTQYF. The CDR3 DNA reads TGTGCCAGCAGCGTACTAGTGGGAGATACGCAGTATTTT. The rearrangement links TRBV7-2 to TRBJ2-3; perhaps TRBD2 as D (5 bases). Germline V gene data show CDR1 as SGHTA and CDR2 as FQGNSA. V lost 5 bases and J lost 5, with 11 bases in between. The CDR3 contains 13 residues.

The V gene is TRBV20-1, the J gene TRBJ1-2; 8 bases fit TRBD1. The CDR3 loop spans 11 amino acids. The trim removed 6 bases at V and 7 bases at J, leaving 4 bases unmatched. CDR1 and CDR2 from the germline V gene are DFQATT and SNEGSKA (reference sequence). The CDR3 coding sequence is TGCAGTGCCCCAGACAGGGGTGGCTACACCTTC. Translation gives CSAPDRGGYTF.

The genes are TRBV27 and TRBJ1-2, with 7 bases aligning to TRBD1. Germline loops: CDR1 MNHEY, CDR2 SMNVEV (reference sequence). After removal of 6 bases from V and 7 bases from J, the junction contained 8 bases not matched to a gene. The CDR3 is 13 residues long. Written as DNA, the CDR3 is TGTGCCAGCAGGCGACAGGGATCAAGTGGCTACACCTTC. Its protein is CASRRQGSSGYTF.

The rearrangement uses TRBV7-9 and TRBJ1-2; TRBD1 matches 9 bases. Unmatched junction bases numbered 19, after V lost 6 bases and J lost 8 bases. Germline CDR1 SEHNR, CDR2 FQNEAQ (reference sequence). This CDR3 has 17 residues. The CDR3 reads CASSSGDRDISMEGYTF. The CDR3, as DNA: TGTGCCAGCAGTTCCGGGGACAGGGATATATCTATGGAGGGCTACACCTTC. Combining the CDR3 with reference TRBV7-9 and TRBJ1-2 gives the whole variable domain DTGVSQNPRHKITKRGQNVTFRCDPISEHNRLYWYRQTLGQGPEFLTYFQNEAQLEKSRLLSDRFSAERPKGSFSTLEIQRTEQGDSAMYLCASSSGDRDISMEGYTFGSGTRLTVV.

The chain combines TRBV5-4 with TRBJ2-4; tentatively, D is TRBD1 (6 bases). Trimming pared 2 bases from V and 4 bases from J, leaving 13 bases between. The CDR3 spans 15 residues. Germline loops: CDR1 SGHNT, CDR2 YYREEE (reference sequence). In DNA form, the CDR3 reads TGTGCCAGCAGCTTACAGGGTCTCCCTAAAAACATTCAGTACTTC. Amino acids: CASSLQGLPKNIQYF.

The chain is built from TRBV14 and TRBJ2-1; no reliable D call. This CDR3 spans 15 amino acids. V was clipped by 0 bases and J by 4 bases, with 10 bases between them. Germline values: CDR1 SGHDN, CDR2 FVKESK. The CDR3 region has the DNA TGTGCCAGCAGCCAAGATGGAATCGGGTACAATGAGCAGTTCTTC. Protein product: CASSQDGIGYNEQFF.

The chain links TRBV14 to TRBJ1-3; the match to TRBD1 covers 7 bases. In germline, CDR1 is SGHDN, CDR2 FVKESK. J gave up 4 bases and V 3 bases, and 6 bases lay outside the gene matches. The CDR3 runs to 15 residues. In nucleotides, the CDR3 is TGTGCCAGCAGCCAGGAGACAGGGACCGGAAACACCATATATTTT. Translation gives CASSQETGTGNTIYF.

This clone has only a few counts. This chain links TRBV2 with TRBJ2-3; 7 nucleotides align to TRBD2. The CDR3 length is 14 residues. V shed 9 bases and J 5 bases; nucleotides not matched to a gene: 11. The germline V gene has CDR1 SNHLY and CDR2 FYNNEI. The CDR3 sequence: CASQRGNVGDTQYF. The CDR3 bases are TGTGCCAGTCAGCGGGGTAACGTGGGAGATACGCAGTATTTT. Together with reference TRBV2 and TRBJ2-3, the CDR3 gives the full variable domain: EPEVTQTPSHQVTQMGQEVILRCVPISNHLYFYWYRQILGQKVEFLVSFYNNEISEKSEIFDDQFSVERPDGSNFTLKIRSTKLEDSAMYFCASQRGNVGDTQYFGPGTRLTVL.

The chain recombines TRBV5-1 with TRBJ2-7, with 9 positions matching TRBD1. Germline values: CDR1 SGHRS, CDR2 YFSETQ. The CDR3 has 15 residues. Germline trimming cut 4 bases from V and 0 bases from J; bases unmatched to any gene: 5. The CDR3 DNA is TGCGCCAGCAGCCCAGGACAGGGGCTCTCCTACGAGCAGTACTTC. It yields the protein CASSPGQGLSYEQYF.

A single count supports this clone. The chain has TRBV28 and TRBJ2-7; 8 bases agree with TRBD2. This CDR3 spans 14 amino acids. Germline CDR1 is MDHEN and CDR2 is SYDVKM. V shed 6 bases and J 4 bases; nucleotides not matched to a gene: 8. As DNA, the CDR3 is TGTGCCAGCAGAGAAGCGGGGGTGGGATACGAGCAGTACTTC. Amino acids: CASREAGVGYEQYF.

The J gene is TRBJ1-2, the V gene TRBV18; maybe TRBD1 (5 bases). The CDR3 is made up of 12 amino acids. V lost 5 bases to trimming and J lost 5 bases, with 9 bases between them. CDR1 KGHSH and CDR2 LQKENI come from the germline V gene. The CDR3 reads CASSREGYGYTF. CDR3 coding DNA: TGTGCCAGCTCAAGGGAGGGGTATGGCTACACCTTC.

V is TRBV28 and J is TRBJ2-3; 14 bases map to TRBD2. CDR1 and CDR2 (germline): MDHEN, SYDVKM. V dropped 4 bases and J dropped 7; count of bases not matched to a gene: 10. The CDR3 extends over 17 amino acids. CDR3 amino acids: CASSSDRTSGGPHTQYF. DNA for the CDR3: TGTGCCAGCAGTTCAGACAGGACTAGCGGGGGGCCACATACGCAGTATTTT.

The chain combines TRBV9 with TRBJ2-6; 9 positions agree with TRBD1. The germline CDR1 and CDR2 sequences are SGDLS and YYNGEE. The CDR3 covers 15 residues. Unmatched junction bases numbered 11, after V lost 4 bases and J lost 12 bases. The CDR3 DNA reads as TGTGCCAGCAGCCTAGCCGACAGGGGGAATGGCGTCCTGACTTTC. This sequence encodes CASSLADRGNGVLTF.

The rearrangement uses TRBV6-1 and TRBJ2-5; 7 bases fit TRBD2. The ends lost 3 bases at V and 5 bases at J; junction bases unmatched: 6. The germline V gene encodes CDR1 MNHNS and CDR2 SASEGT. The CDR3 covers 14 residues. CDR3 sequence reads: CASSEMTGGETQYF. DNA for the CDR3: TGTGCCAGCAGTGAGATGACGGGAGGCGAGACCCAGTACTTC.

The chain joins TRBV7-3 to TRBJ2-1, with D unresolved. Germline lookup yields CDR1 SGHTA and CDR2 FQGTGA. The CDR3 totals 14 residues. Trimming pared 1 base from V and 6 bases from J, leaving 10 bases between. CDR3 in DNA: TGTGCCAGCAGCTTAAGTCCCACTCGCAATGAGCAGTTCTTC. It encodes CASSLSPTRNEQFF.

As DNA, the CDR3 is TGTGCCTGGAGTGTATCTGGACAGGGGGTTTCACCCCTCCACTTT. Protein product: CAWSVSGQGVSPLHF. The chain recombines TRBV30 with TRBJ1-6, with TRBD1 matching 10 bases. CDR3 length: 15 residues. Looked up from germline, CDR1 is GTSNPN and CDR2 is SVGIG (reference sequence). J was trimmed by 9 bases and V by 0 bases; bases with no gene match: 5.

The chain has TRBV30 and TRBJ1-5, with a possible D match to TRBD1 (6 bases). This CDR3 is 13 amino acids long. Trimming removed 5 bases from V and 4 bases from J, with 12 bases in between. Germline CDR1 reads GTSNPN; CDR2 reads SVGIG (reference sequence). CDR3 sequence reads: CAWGQIDNQPQHF. CDR3 DNA: TGTGCCTGGGGACAGATTGATAATCAGCCCCAGCATTTT.

This chain uses TRBV18 with TRBJ2-7; the D is unclear. V gave up 2 bases and J gave up 2 bases, with 7 bases separating them. Germline CDR1 reads KGHSH; CDR2 reads LQKENI. The CDR3 totals 13 residues. This CDR3 reads CASSPVHPYEQYF. The CDR3 DNA sequence: TGTGCCAGCTCACCAGTCCATCCCTACGAGCAGTACTTC.

V gene TRBV5-1 combines with J gene TRBJ2-3; D is ambiguous. The CDR3 has 14 residues. CDR1 and CDR2 from the germline V gene are SGHRS and YFSETQ. The V end was cut by 5 bases, the J end by 1 base, with 11 bases between. The CDR3 reads CASSWADGTDTQYF. DNA for the CDR3: TGCGCCAGCAGTTGGGCCGACGGCACAGATACGCAGTATTTT.

The chain joins TRBV19 to TRBJ1-4; weak D call: TRBD1 (5 bases). The germline V and J ends were trimmed by 4 bases and 6 bases, with 12 bases remaining between them. The CDR3 runs to 14 residues. Germline CDR1 reads LNHDA; CDR2 reads SQIVND (reference sequence). DNA for the CDR3: TGTGCCAGTAGTACTGGGGACTTTGATGAAAAACTGTTTTTT. Its translation is CASSTGDFDEKLFF. The whole variable domain, filled in from reference TRBV19 and TRBJ1-4, reads DGGITQSPKYLFRKEGQNVTLSCEQNLNHDAMYWYRQDPGQGLRLIYYSQIVNDFQKGDIAEGYSVSREKKESFPLTVTSAQKNPTAFYLCASSTGDFDEKLFFGSGTQLSVL.

The rearrangement joins TRBV6-5 to TRBJ2-1; 9 bases are shared with TRBD1. There are 14 residues in the CDR3. The germline V gene encodes CDR1 MNHEY and CDR2 SVGAGI. The V and J ends lost 6 bases and 6 bases, in that order; junction bases with no gene match: 6. Here the CDR3 reads CASRGGQGLNEQFF. The CDR3 DNA sequence: TGTGCCAGCAGGGGGGGACAGGGTCTCAATGAGCAGTTCTTC.

The chain has TRBV28 and TRBJ1-5; TRBD1 might be the D (5 bases). This CDR3 region has 18 residues. With 4 bases removed from V and 0 bases from J, the gap between germline ends came to 19 bases. Germline values: CDR1 MDHEN, CDR2 SYDVKM. The CDR3 region is CASSSRGVRADSNQPQHF. CDR3 nucleotide sequence: TGTGCCAGCAGTTCCCGGGGGGTCCGAGCAGATAGCAATCAGCCCCAGCATTTT. Full variable domain (missing parts from reference TRBV28 and TRBJ1-5): DVKVTQSSRYLVKRTGEKVFLECVQDMDHENMFWYRQDPGLGLRLIYFSYDVKMKEKGDIPEGYSVSREKKERFSLILESASTNQTSMYLCASSSRGVRADSNQPQHFGDGTRLSIL.

The chain has TRBV28 and TRBJ1-4; D may be TRBD1 (6 bases). Germline-derived CDR1 and CDR2 are MDHEN and SYDVKM. Trimming took 6 bases from V and 8 from J, leaving 16 bases between them. The CDR3 runs 14 residues. The CDR3 region is CASSQGGQGEKLFF. CDR3 nucleotides: TGTGCCAGCAGCCAAGGGGGTCAGGGCGAAAAACTGTTTTTT.

The CDR3 nucleotides read TGTGCCAGCAGTCCATCTACTAGGGACGAGCAGTACTTC. It codes for CASSPSTRDEQYF. V is TRBV28 and J is TRBJ2-7, with D possibly TRBD2 on 5 matching bases. The V gene lost 5 bases and the J gene lost 5 bases, with 13 bases spanning the gap. Germline V gene sequence: CDR1 MDHEN, CDR2 SYDVKM. The CDR3 has 13 residues.

The genes are TRBV27 and TRBJ2-7; D is perhaps TRBD1 (6 bases). This CDR3 is built from 14 residues. Germline V lookup: CDR1 MNHEY, CDR2 SMNVEV (reference sequence). V was pared by 3 bases and J by 4 bases, with 13 bases between. This chain's CDR3 is CASSFSGAGYEQYF. Written as DNA, the CDR3 is TGTGCCAGCAGTTTCTCAGGGGCGGGTTACGAGCAGTACTTC.